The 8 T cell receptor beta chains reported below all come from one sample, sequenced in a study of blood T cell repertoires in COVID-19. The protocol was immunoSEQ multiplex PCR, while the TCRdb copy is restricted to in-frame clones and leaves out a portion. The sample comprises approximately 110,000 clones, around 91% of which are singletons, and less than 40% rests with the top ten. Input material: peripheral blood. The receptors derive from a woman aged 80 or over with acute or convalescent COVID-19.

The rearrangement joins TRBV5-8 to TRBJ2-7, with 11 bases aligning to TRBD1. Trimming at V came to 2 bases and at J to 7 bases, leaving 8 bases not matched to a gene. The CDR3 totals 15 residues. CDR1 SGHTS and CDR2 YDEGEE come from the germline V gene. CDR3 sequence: CASSFVGQGAGEQYF. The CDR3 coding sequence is TGTGCCAGCAGCTTCGTTGGACAGGGGGCAGGGGAGCAGTACTTC.

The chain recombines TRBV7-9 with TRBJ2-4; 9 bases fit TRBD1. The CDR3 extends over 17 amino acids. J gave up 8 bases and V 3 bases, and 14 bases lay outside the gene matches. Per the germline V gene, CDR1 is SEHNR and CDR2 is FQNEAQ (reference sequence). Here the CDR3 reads CASSFPRDGQGRDIQYF. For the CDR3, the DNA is TGTGCCAGCAGCTTCCCTAGGGACGGACAGGGGCGGGACATTCAGTACTTC.

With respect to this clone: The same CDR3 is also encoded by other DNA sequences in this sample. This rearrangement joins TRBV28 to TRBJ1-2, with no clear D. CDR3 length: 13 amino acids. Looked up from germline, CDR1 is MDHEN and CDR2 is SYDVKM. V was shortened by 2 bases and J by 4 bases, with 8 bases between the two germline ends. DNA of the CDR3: TGTGCCAGCAGTTTAAACCGGGGCTATGGCTACACCTTC. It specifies CASSLNRGYGYTF.

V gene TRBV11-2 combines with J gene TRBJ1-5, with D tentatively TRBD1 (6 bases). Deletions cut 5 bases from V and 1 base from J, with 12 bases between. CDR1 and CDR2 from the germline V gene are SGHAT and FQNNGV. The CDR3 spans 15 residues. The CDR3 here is CASSVGTLSNQPQHF. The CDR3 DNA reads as TGTGCCAGCAGCGTGGGGACACTGAGCAATCAGCCCCAGCATTTT. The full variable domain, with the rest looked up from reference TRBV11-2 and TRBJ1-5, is EAGVAQSPRYKIIEKRQSVAFWCNPISGHATLYWYQQILGQGPKLLIQFQNNGVVDDSQLPKDRFSAERLKGVDSTLKIQPAKLEDSAVYLCASSVGTLSNQPQHFGDGTRLSIL.

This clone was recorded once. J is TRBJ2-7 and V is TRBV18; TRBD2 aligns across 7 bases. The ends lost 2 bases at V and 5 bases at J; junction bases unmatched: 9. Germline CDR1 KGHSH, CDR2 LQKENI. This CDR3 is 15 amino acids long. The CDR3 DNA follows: TGTGCCAGCTCACCAATGGGGGGGGTTCGAGACGAGCAGTACTTC. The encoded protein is CASSPMGGVRDEQYF.

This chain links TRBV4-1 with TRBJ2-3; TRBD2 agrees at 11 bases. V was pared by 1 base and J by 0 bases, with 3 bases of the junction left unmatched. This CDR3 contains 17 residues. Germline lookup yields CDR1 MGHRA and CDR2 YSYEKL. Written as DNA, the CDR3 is TGCGCCAGCAGCCAAGTAGCGGGGGGGCGGAGCACAGATACGCAGTATTTT. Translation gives CASSQVAGGRSTDTQYF.

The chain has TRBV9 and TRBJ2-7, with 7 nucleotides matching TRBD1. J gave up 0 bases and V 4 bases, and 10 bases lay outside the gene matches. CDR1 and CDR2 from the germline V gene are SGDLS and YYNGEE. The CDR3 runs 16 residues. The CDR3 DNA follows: TGTGCCAGCAGCCCCAGACCGGGACAGAGCTCCTACGAGCAGTACTTC. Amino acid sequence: CASSPRPGQSSYEQYF.

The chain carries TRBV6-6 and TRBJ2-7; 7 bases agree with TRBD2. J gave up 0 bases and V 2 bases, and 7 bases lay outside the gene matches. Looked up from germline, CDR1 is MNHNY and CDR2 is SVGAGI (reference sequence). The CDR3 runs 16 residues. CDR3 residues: CASSYREAGDSYEQYF. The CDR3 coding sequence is TGTGCCAGCAGTTACAGGGAGGCGGGGGACTCCTACGAGCAGTACTTC.